A selection of T cell receptor beta chains follows, all from one sample in a study of breast tumors, draining lymph nodes, adjacent tissues. Via MiXCR, TCRdb re-called the multiplex PCR reads, giving one row per CDR3 protein. The data hold nearly 200,000 distinct CDR3 sequences, with around 29% observed a single time. Sequenced material: axillary lymph node tissue. These receptors all stem from a female donor with breast cancer. Some clones in this sample may be carry-over from other donors' samples. Both conserved end residues are part of each CDR3. Fields, in order: CDR3 DNA, CDR3 protein, V gene, D gene, J gene, clone size. D genes are given only for firm matches. A row's size may be missing; if present it is once, few, many or a size class.

TGCAGTGCTAGGCAGGTGAACACCATATATTTT	CSARQVNTIYF	TRBV20-1	-	TRBJ1-3	-
TGTGCCAGCAGTTCCCGAACTAGCGGAACCTACGAGCAGTACTTC	CASSSRTSGTYEQYF	TRBV27	TRBD2	TRBJ2-7	-
TGTGCCAGCAGTGAAAGGGGGGGCTCTTTTCTCCCGGGACTAGCGGGAGGAAACACCGGGGAGCTGTTTTTT	CASSERGGSFLPGLAGGNTGELFF	TRBV25-1	TRBD2	TRBJ2-2	many
TGCGCTAGCAGCGTAGGACAGGGGGACACCGGGGAGCTGTTTTTT	CASSVGQGDTGELFF	TRBV5-1	TRBD1	TRBJ2-2	-
TGCGCCAGCAGCCAAGACTCCTTCGCGGAGAATGAGCAGTTCTTC	CASSQDSFAENEQFF	TRBV4-3	-	TRBJ2-1	many
TGTGCCAGTAGGGAGGGATCCGCGAACACCGGGGAGCTGTTTTTT	CASREGSANTGELFF	TRBV19	-	TRBJ2-2	many
TGTGCCAGCAGCTTGAAGACTAGCGGGAGGGGGCAGTACTTC	CASSLKTSGRGQYF	TRBV7-2	TRBD2	TRBJ2-7	many
TGCAGCGTTGAATTCACCAGTGAAACCCAGTACTTC	CSVEFTSETQYF	TRBV29-1	-	TRBJ2-5	many
TGTGCCAGTACCGACTCGGAAGGTAGCGAGACCCAGTACTTC	CASTDSEGSETQYF	TRBV19	-	TRBJ2-5	many
TGTACCAGCAGCTTAGGGGGGGGAGCGGCCCTCCACTTT	CTSSLGGGAALHF	TRBV11-2	-	TRBJ1-6	-
TGTGCCAGTAGGCCTAGCGAGAGAGAGACCCAGTACTTC	CASRPSERETQYF	TRBV19	-	TRBJ2-5	many
TGTGCCAGCAGCTTGGGACAGCCAGAGACCCAGTACTTC	CASSLGQPETQYF	TRBV5-8	-	TRBJ2-5	-
TGTGCCAGCAGCTCAGGACAGGCGCTGGGTGAAGCTTTCTTT	CASSSGQALGEAFF	TRBV7-2	TRBD1	TRBJ1-1	few
TGTGCCAGTAGTATAGGGGCAGAGAAGAGTGCTAATGAAAAACTGTTTTTT	CASSIGAEKSANEKLFF	TRBV19	-	TRBJ1-4	many
TGTGCCAGCTCACCACCGGGCCGGGGGACCGGGGAGCTGTTTTTT	CASSPPGRGTGELFF	TRBV18	-	TRBJ2-2	many
TGCGCCAGCAGCTTGGTAGGACCCAGGGTCGATGGTGACGGCTACACCTTC	CASSLVGPRVDGDGYTF	TRBV5-1	-	TRBJ1-2	-
TGTGCCAGCAGCTTGTGGACGACTAGCACAGATACGCAGTATTTT	CASSLWTTSTDTQYF	TRBV5-4	-	TRBJ2-3	many
TGTGCCAGCAGTGAGGGGTGGGAGACCCAGTACTTC	CASSEGWETQYF	TRBV28	-	TRBJ2-5	-
-	CASFYICSARATGSYEQYF	TRBV7-2	-	TRBJ2-7	-
TGCAGTGCCGGGACAGGGCCCCGTCAGCCCCAGCATTTT	CSAGTGPRQPQHF	TRBV20-1	TRBD1	TRBJ1-5	many
TGTGCCAGCAGCCGCTGGGACGGCTGGGGGAAAGAGACCCAGTACTTC	CASSRWDGWGKETQYF	TRBV14	-	TRBJ2-5	many
TGCAGTGCTAGAGGGGTTAGATTCTATGAGCAGTATTTT	CSARGVRFYEQYF	TRBV20-1	-	TRBJ2-3	-
TGTGCCATCAGAACGACTAGCGGGGGGACCTACGAGCAGTACTTC	CAIRTTSGGTYEQYF	TRBV10-3	TRBD2	TRBJ2-7	many
TGTGCCAGCAACCCGGGAGGGCGATCAAGCGAGCAGTTCTTC	CASNPGGRSSEQFF	TRBV2	TRBD2	TRBJ2-1	many
TGTGCCACCGAAGTTTTCGGGGGGGTATACAATGAGCAGTTCTTC	CATEVFGGVYNEQFF	TRBV24-1	TRBD2	TRBJ2-1	many
TGCGCCAGCAGCGAGGGAACCCACGAGCAGTACTTC	CASSEGTHEQYF	TRBV5-1	-	TRBJ2-7	many
TGTGCCAGCAGACCATCGGACAGTATGAACACTGAAGCTTTCTTT	CASRPSDSMNTEAFF	TRBV6-2/TRBV6-3	-	TRBJ1-1	-
TGTGCCAGCAGCCCGAACAGGGGGGACAGGAAAAATTCACCCCTCCACTTT	CASSPNRGDRKNSPLHF	TRBV7-6	TRBD1	TRBJ1-6	-
TGCAGTGCTAGAGGCCTTAGTAAGAATGAGCAGTTCTTC	CSARGLSKNEQFF	TRBV20-1	-	TRBJ2-1	many
TGTGCCAGCAGTTACCAGGACGGCTCCTACGAGCAGTACTTC	CASSYQDGSYEQYF	TRBV6-1	-	TRBJ2-7	many
TGTGCCAGCAGCTCTGGAATGAACACTGAAGCTTTCTTT	CASSSGMNTEAFF	TRBV7-2	-	TRBJ1-1	-
TGCAGTGCCCCCTGGAACGGGGGGCCTACCTACAATGAGCAGTTCTTC	CSAPWNGGPTYNEQFF	TRBV20-1	-	TRBJ2-1	many
TGCAGTGCTAGAGCCGGGACCTCCTACAATGAGCAGTATTTT	CSARAGTSYNEQYF	TRBV20-1	-	TRBJ2-3	-
TGTGCCATCAGCGCCCCCAACTATGGCTACACCTTC	CAISAPNYGYTF	TRBV10-3	-	TRBJ1-2	many
TGTGCCAGCAGCTTCCTAGCAGGGGTAGCACCGTTCTTC	CASSFLAGVAPFF	TRBV7-8	-	TRBJ2-1	many
TGTGCCAGCAGTTTTGCTAAAAATGAGCAGTTCTTC	CASSFAKNEQFF	TRBV12-3/TRBV12-4	-	TRBJ2-1	-
TGTGCCAGCAGTGGGGGGGGAAGAGAGTACTTC	CASSGGGREYF	TRBV6-5	TRBD2	TRBJ2-7	many
TGTGCCAGCAGTGATGTTGGGGAGCTGTTTTTT	CASSDVGELFF	TRBV2	-	TRBJ2-2	-
TGTGCCAGGCCGGACCGACAGGAACCTAACTATGGCTACACCTTC	CARPDRQEPNYGYTF	TRBV6-9	-	TRBJ1-2	many
TGTGCCAGCAGTTTCGGTTGGGGTGGGGAAAAACTGTTTTTT	CASSFGWGGEKLFF	TRBV28	-	TRBJ1-4	many
TGTGCCAGCAGTCCCTCGGTTCTAACGAATGAGCAGTTCTTC	CASSPSVLTNEQFF	TRBV28	-	TRBJ2-1	-
TGTGCCAGCAGCTTGGGACAGGGACTACCTAACTATGGCTACACCTTC	CASSLGQGLPNYGYTF	TRBV5-6	TRBD1	TRBJ1-2	many
TGCAGTGCCCGGCGGGGGAGTAGCGGTAATGAAAAACTGTTTTTT	CSARRGSSGNEKLFF	TRBV20-1	-	TRBJ1-4	many